Listed below are T cell receptor beta chains from one sample, sequenced in a study of CD8 T cells in Susac syndrome. TCRdb re-called the immunoSEQ multiplex PCR reads through MiXCR, storing one row per CDR3 protein. The sample shows 180,000 or so distinct CDR3 sequences, about 95% of them seen only once. Sequencing used CD4+ T cells from PBMCs. The receptor source for this set is a human donor in good health. Both conserved end residues are part of each CDR3. The D gene is left open where the match is weak. The size of a clone is reported for some rows only, either as once, few or many, or as a class for expanded clones.

V: TRBV20-1; J: TRBJ2-2; D: .; size: .; CDR3: CSARGAGWAGELFF; DNA: TGCAGTGCTAGAGGAGCGGGTTGGGCCGGGGAGCTGTTTTTT
V: TRBV4-1; J: TRBJ2-1; D: TRBD2; size: .; CDR3: CASSQPTSGSYEQFF; DNA: TGCGCCAGCAGCCAACCGACTAGCGGGAGTTATGAGCAGTTCTTC
V: TRBV7-2; J: TRBJ2-7; D: .; size: .; CDR3: CASSLAWGLSYERYF; DNA: TGTGCCAGCAGCTTAGCCTGGGGGCTCTCCTACGAGCGGTACTTC
V: TRBV6-6; J: TRBJ2-1; D: TRBD2; size: .; CDR3: CASSYERESYNEQFF; DNA: TGTGCCAGCAGTTATGAGCGGGAGTCCTACAATGAGCAGTTCTTC
V: TRBV3-1; J: TRBJ2-1; D: TRBD2; size: .; CDR3: CASSLLPGLVPFF; DNA: TGTGCCAGCAGCCTCCTGCCGGGACTAGTTCCGTTCTTC
V: TRBV20-1; J: TRBJ2-2; D: .; size: .; CDR3: CSATRTTGELFF; DNA: TGCAGTGCGACCCGAACCACCGGGGAGCTGTTTTTT
V: TRBV20-1; J: TRBJ2-1; D: TRBD2; size: .; CDR3: CSARDRQRGNNEQFF; DNA: TGCAGTGCTAGAGATCGCCAGCGGGGGAACAATGAGCAGTTCTTC
V: TRBV7-2; J: TRBJ2-5; D: TRBD1; size: .; CDR3: CASSGDRAETQYF; DNA: TGTGCCAGCAGCGGGGACAGGGCAGAGACCCAGTACTTC
V: TRBV30; J: TRBJ2-3; D: .; size: .; CDR3: CASIQVSVNTQYF; DNA: TGTGCCTCAATTCAGGTTTCTGTCAATACGCAGTATTTT
V: TRBV28; J: TRBJ2-7; D: .; size: .; CDR3: CASVAGRSYEQYF; DNA: TGTGCCAGCGTGGCAGGCCGCTCCTACGAGCAGTACTTC
V: TRBV6-1; J: TRBJ1-5; D: .; size: .; CDR3: CASNPQGWVQPQHF; DNA: TGTGCCAGCAACCCTCAGGGGTGGGTACAGCCCCAGCATTTT
V: TRBV30; J: TRBJ2-3; D: TRBD2; size: .; CDR3: CAWSLLAGDADTQYF; DNA: TGTGCCTGGAGTTTACTAGCGGGAGACGCAGATACGCAGTATTTT
V: TRBV20-1; J: TRBJ2-5; D: .; size: .; CDR3: CSALWLARGGETQYF; DNA: TGCAGTGCTCTTTGGCTAGCGCGCGGAGGGGAGACCCAGTACTTC
V: TRBV12-3/TRBV12-4; J: TRBJ1-5; D: .; size: .; CDR3: CASSFGGNSNQPQHF; DNA: TGTGCCAGCAGTTTCGGGGGGAATAGCAATCAGCCCCAGCATTTT
V: TRBV20-1; J: TRBJ2-5; D: .; size: .; CDR3: CSARSGETQYF; DNA: TGCAGTGCTAGGTCTGGGGAGACCCAGTACTTC
V: TRBV5-1; J: TRBJ1-5; D: .; size: .; CDR3: CASSFGPLQPQHF; DNA: TGCGCCAGCAGCTTCGGTCCACTTCAGCCCCAGCATTTT
V: TRBV5-1; J: TRBJ1-5; D: .; size: .; CDR3: CASSVPYSNQPQHF; DNA: TGCGCCAGCAGCGTCCCCTATAGCAATCAGCCCCAGCATTTT
V: TRBV7-9; J: TRBJ2-5; D: TRBD2; size: .; CDR3: CASSPKAGFGETQYF; DNA: TGTGCCAGCAGCCCGAAAGCGGGATTTGGAGAGACCCAGTACTTC
V: TRBV4-2; J: TRBJ2-5; D: TRBD2; size: .; CDR3: CASSQDLASGRDGETQYF; DNA: TGTGCCAGCAGCCAAGATCTGGCTAGCGGGAGGGACGGGGAGACCCAGTACTTC
V: TRBV6-2/TRBV6-3; J: TRBJ1-1; D: .; size: once; CDR3: CASSYALDTEAFF; DNA: TGTGCCAGCAGTTACGCCCTAGACACTGAAGCTTTCTTT
V: TRBV6-6; J: TRBJ1-2; D: TRBD1; size: .; CDR3: CASSTTGNPNYGYTF; DNA: TGTGCCAGCAGTACGACAGGGAACCCCAACTATGGCTACACCTTC
V: TRBV5-6; J: TRBJ2-5; D: TRBD1; size: .; CDR3: CASSGGRQGRGETQYF; DNA: TGTGCCAGCAGCGGGGGGCGACAGGGGCGAGGAGAGACCCAGTACTTC
V: TRBV12-3/TRBV12-4; J: TRBJ1-4; D: .; size: .; CDR3: CASSLYQVNEKLFF; DNA: TGTGCCAGCAGTTTATACCAGGTGAATGAAAAACTGTTTTTT
V: TRBV7-9; J: TRBJ2-1; D: TRBD2; size: .; CDR3: CASSRLTSGPPYNEQFF; DNA: TGTGCCAGCAGCCGCCTGACTAGCGGGCCCCCCTACAATGAGCAGTTCTTC
V: TRBV15; J: TRBJ1-1; D: .; size: .; CDR3: CATSRDVGVAFF; DNA: TGTGCCACCAGCAGAGATGTCGGTGTGGCTTTCTTT
V: TRBV29-1; J: TRBJ1-1; D: .; size: .; CDR3: CSVERRATTEAFF; DNA: TGCAGCGTTGAAAGGCGGGCGACCACTGAAGCTTTCTTT
V: TRBV4-3; J: TRBJ2-2; D: .; size: .; CDR3: CASSQDGRAHTGELFF; DNA: TGCGCCAGCAGCCAAGACGGGCGGGCCCACACCGGGGAGCTGTTTTTT
V: TRBV6-5; J: TRBJ1-4; D: .; size: .; CDR3: CASSYSRAEKLFF; DNA: TGTGCCAGCAGTTACTCGAGGGCTGAAAAACTGTTTTTT
V: TRBV29-1; J: TRBJ2-7; D: .; size: once; CDR3: CSVLAAYEQYF; DNA: TGCAGCGTTCTTGCAGCCTACGAGCAGTACTTC
V: TRBV6-6; J: TRBJ2-7; D: .; size: .; CDR3: CASGLGPYF; DNA: TGTGCCAGTGGTTTGGGACCGTACTTC
V: TRBV7-9; J: TRBJ2-1; D: .; size: .; CDR3: CASSFPRLAQNEQFF; DNA: TGTGCCAGCAGCTTCCCTAGGCTAGCGCAAAATGAGCAGTTCTTC